Listed below are T cell receptor beta chains from one sample, sequenced in a study of memory CD8 T cells in hepatitis C reinfection. Data came from immunoSEQ multiplex PCR; TCRdb stores just in-frame clones and leaves some out. The data show about 46,000 clones, with roughly nine tenths seen just once and 0.72% held by the top ten. Sequenced material: naive CD8+ T cells sorted from blood. These receptor sequences come from a man younger than 35 with hepatitis C virus infection. CDR3s include the opening cysteine and the closing phenylalanine or tryptophan. D genes are given only for firm matches. Clone size appears in some rows only: once, few, many, or a class for an expanded clone.

abundance,v_gene,d_gene,j_gene,CDR3nt,CDR3aa
.,TRBV7-9,.,TRBJ2-3,TGTGCCAGCAGCTCCCCAGAGCGGAATACGCAGTATTTT,CASSSPERNTQYF
.,TRBV28,TRBD1,TRBJ2-7,TGTGCCAGCAACCCCTGGACAGGGGAATACGAGCAGTACTTC,CASNPWTGEYEQYF
.,TRBV27,.,TRBJ1-5,TGTGCCAGCAGGCCCGGACAGTCCCTTAGCAATCAGCCCCAGCATTTT,CASRPGQSLSNQPQHF
.,TRBV6-1,TRBD2,TRBJ2-5,TGTGCCAGCAGTGACTTCGGCGGGGGGCTCCAAGAGACCCAGTACTTC,CASSDFGGGLQETQYF
.,TRBV12-5,.,TRBJ2-1,TGTGCTAGTGGTTTGTCGGTTTGGGAGGGGGGGCCTGGCAATGAGCAGTTCTTC,CASGLSVWEGGPGNEQFF
.,TRBV13,TRBD1,TRBJ1-2,TGTGCCAGCAGCTTAGGAGGGGGACAGGGGATGTACTATGGCTACACCTTC,CASSLGGGQGMYYGYTF
.,TRBV27,TRBD1,TRBJ2-1,TGTGCCAGCAGTGACAGGGTCAATGAGCAGTTCTTC,CASSDRVNEQFF
.,TRBV18,TRBD2,TRBJ2-1,TGCGCCAGCTCACAATCGGGGCTAGCGGATTTCTCCTACAATGAGCAGTTCTTC,CASSQSGLADFSYNEQFF
once,TRBV5-4,TRBD2,TRBJ2-5,TGTGCCAGCAGCTCTCTCGGACTAGCGGGAGGGCAAGAGACCCAGTACTTC,CASSSLGLAGGQETQYF
once,TRBV29-1,.,TRBJ2-1,TGCAGCGTTGACAGGGGCTCCTACAATGAGCAGTTCTTC,CSVDRGSYNEQFF
.,TRBV21-1,.,TRBJ1-4,TGTGCCAGCATCCTTCGGAAACACAGAGTCGGATTGGGAAAACTGTTTTTT,CASILRKHRVGLGKLFF
once,TRBV7-3,.,TRBJ2-2,TGTGCCAGCAGCCCCGAGGGCGGGGAGCTGTTTTTT,CASSPEGGELFF
.,TRBV27,TRBD1,TRBJ1-3,TGTGCCAGCAGTCAGACAGGGGGCGGAAACACCATATATTTT,CASSQTGGGNTIYF
once,TRBV7-9,TRBD1,TRBJ2-3,TGTGCCAGCAGCTTAGCGACAGGACAGGGGGCGAGTGATGCGCAGTATTTT,CASSLATGQGASDAQYF
.,TRBV11-2,.,TRBJ1-5,TGTGCCAGCAGCTTAGGAGATAGCAATCAGCCCCAGCATTTT,CASSLGDSNQPQHF
.,TRBV7-8,.,TRBJ1-6,TGTGCCAGCAGCTTAAGCGGCCCCGGATCTTCACCCCTCCACTTT,CASSLSGPGSSPLHF
few,TRBV6-1,.,TRBJ1-2,TGTGCCAGCAGGGAGTATGGCTACACCTTC,CASREYGYTF
.,TRBV28,.,TRBJ1-2,TGTGCCAGCAGTTTAACTGGAGACAGCTATGGCTACACCTTC,CASSLTGDSYGYTF
.,TRBV7-8,.,TRBJ2-7,TGTGCCAGCAGCTCCTACCAGGGGCCTTCCTACGAGCAGTACTTC,CASSSYQGPSYEQYF
.,TRBV7-9,TRBD2,TRBJ2-1,TGTGCCAGCAGCCCAAGCGGGATCAACGATGAGCAGTTCTTC,CASSPSGINDEQFF
.,TRBV30,TRBD1,TRBJ1-2,TGTGCCTGGAGTGTAACGGGGACAGGGGATGGCTACACCTTC,CAWSVTGTGDGYTF
.,TRBV7-9,.,TRBJ2-7,TGTGCCAGCAGCGCAGGACAGTTCTACGAGCAGTACTTC,CASSAGQFYEQYF
.,TRBV11-2,.,TRBJ2-1,TGTGCCAGCAGCTTAGGGGTCTCAAGCGCCTACAATGAGCAGTTCTTC,CASSLGVSSAYNEQFF
.,TRBV5-1,.,TRBJ2-1,TGCGCCAGCAGCTTAAATAGTATCCATGAGCAGTTCTTC,CASSLNSIHEQFF
.,TRBV27,.,TRBJ2-2,TGTGCCAGCAGATTGGGAGGAGGCACCGGGGAGCTGTTTTTT,CASRLGGGTGELFF
.,TRBV6-6,.,TRBJ2-7,TGTGCCAGCAGTCTAAACCCCCACGAGCAGTACTTC,CASSLNPHEQYF
.,TRBV9,TRBD1,TRBJ1-1,TGTGCCAGCAGCCCTCGGGACAGGGCAGAAGCTTTCTTT,CASSPRDRAEAFF
.,TRBV5-5,.,TRBJ2-3,TGTGCCAGCGGTGAGGGATACACAGATACGCAGTATTTT,CASGEGYTDTQYF
.,TRBV5-4,TRBD2,TRBJ2-7,TGTGCCAGCAGCTCTCCTTTAGCGGGACCCTCCTACGAGCAGTACTTC,CASSSPLAGPSYEQYF
.,TRBV6-5,TRBD1,TRBJ1-1,TGTGCCAGCAGTTACGACAGGGGAGGTACTGAAGCTTTCTTT,CASSYDRGGTEAFF
.,TRBV7-2,.,TRBJ2-1,TGTGCCAGCAGCTTAAGGACTGCCTACAATGAGCAGTTCTTC,CASSLRTAYNEQFF
few,TRBV11-2,TRBD2,TRBJ2-3,TGTGCCAGCAGCTTCGGGGGGGGCACAGATACGCAGTATTTT,CASSFGGGTDTQYF
.,TRBV4-1,.,TRBJ1-5,TGCGCCAGCAGCCAAGATATCTACTTTGGCAATCAGCCCCAGCATTTT,CASSQDIYFGNQPQHF
once,TRBV7-9,TRBD1,TRBJ2-1,TGTGCCAGCAGCCAGGACAGGGATGAGCAGTTCTTC,CASSQDRDEQFF
.,TRBV5-6,TRBD2,TRBJ2-3,TGTGCCAGCAGTTCGTCACTAGCGGGGGGGAGTTCAGATACGCAGTATTTT,CASSSSLAGGSSDTQYF
.,TRBV29-1,TRBD2,TRBJ2-7,TGCAGCGTTGAAGATTTTAGCACTAGCGGGAGTCACTACGAGCAGTACTTC,CSVEDFSTSGSHYEQYF
.,TRBV7-9,.,TRBJ2-5,TGTGCCAGCAGCTTAGCGCGGGCCGTGGGGGAGACCCAGTACTTC,CASSLARAVGETQYF